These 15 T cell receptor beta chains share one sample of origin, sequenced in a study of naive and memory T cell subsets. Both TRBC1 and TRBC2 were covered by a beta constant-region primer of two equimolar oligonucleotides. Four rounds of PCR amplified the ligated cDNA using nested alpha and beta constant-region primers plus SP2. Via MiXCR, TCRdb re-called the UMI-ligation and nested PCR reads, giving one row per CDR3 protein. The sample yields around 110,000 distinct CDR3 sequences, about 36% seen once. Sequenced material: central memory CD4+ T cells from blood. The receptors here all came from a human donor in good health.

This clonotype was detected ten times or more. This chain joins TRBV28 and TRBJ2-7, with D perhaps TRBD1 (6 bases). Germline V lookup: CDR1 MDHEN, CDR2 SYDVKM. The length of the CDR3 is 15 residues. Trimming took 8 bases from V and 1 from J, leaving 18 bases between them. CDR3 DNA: TGTGCCAGCCTCAGCTTAGGGGGACATTCCTACGAGCAGTACTTC. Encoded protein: CASLSLGGHSYEQYF.

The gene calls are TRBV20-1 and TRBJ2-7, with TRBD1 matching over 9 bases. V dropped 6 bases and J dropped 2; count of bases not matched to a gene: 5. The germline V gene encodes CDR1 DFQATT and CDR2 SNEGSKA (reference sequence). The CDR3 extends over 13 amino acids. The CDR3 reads CSAAGTGPYEQYF. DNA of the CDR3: TGCAGTGCCGCCGGGACAGGGCCCTACGAGCAGTACTTC.

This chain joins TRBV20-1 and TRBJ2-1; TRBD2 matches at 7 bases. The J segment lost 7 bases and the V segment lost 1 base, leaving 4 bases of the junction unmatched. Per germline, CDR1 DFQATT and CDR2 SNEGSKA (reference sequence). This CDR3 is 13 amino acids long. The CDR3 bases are TGCAGTGCTAGAGGCGGGAGAACGAATGAGCAGTTCTTC. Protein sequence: CSARGGRTNEQFF.

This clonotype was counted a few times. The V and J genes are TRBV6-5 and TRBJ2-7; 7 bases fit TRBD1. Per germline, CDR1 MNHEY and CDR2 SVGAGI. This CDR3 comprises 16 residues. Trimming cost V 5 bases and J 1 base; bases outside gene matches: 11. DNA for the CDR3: TGTGCCAGCAGTAGAACACGGGACAGCCGTTCCTACGAGCAGTACTTC. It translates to CASSRTRDSRSYEQYF.

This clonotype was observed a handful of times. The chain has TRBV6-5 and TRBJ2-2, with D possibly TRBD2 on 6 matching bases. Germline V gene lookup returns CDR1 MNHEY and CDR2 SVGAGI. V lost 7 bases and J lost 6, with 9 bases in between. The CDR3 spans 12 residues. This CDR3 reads CASNGGPGELFF. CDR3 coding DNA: TGTGCCAGCAACGGGGGACCCGGGGAGCTGTTTTTT.

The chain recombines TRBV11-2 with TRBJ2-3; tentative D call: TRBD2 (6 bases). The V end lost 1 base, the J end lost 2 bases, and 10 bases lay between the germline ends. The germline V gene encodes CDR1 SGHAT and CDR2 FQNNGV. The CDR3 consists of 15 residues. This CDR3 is CASSLAAGTTDTQYF. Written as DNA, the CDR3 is TGTGCCAGCAGCTTAGCTGCGGGAACCACAGATACGCAGTATTTT.

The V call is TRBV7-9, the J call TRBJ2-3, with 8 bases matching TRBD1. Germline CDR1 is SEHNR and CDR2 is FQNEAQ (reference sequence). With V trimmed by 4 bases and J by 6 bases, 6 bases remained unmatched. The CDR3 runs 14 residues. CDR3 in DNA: TGTGCCAGCAGCTCCTGGACAGGGAGTGATACGCAGTATTTT. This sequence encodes CASSSWTGSDTQYF.

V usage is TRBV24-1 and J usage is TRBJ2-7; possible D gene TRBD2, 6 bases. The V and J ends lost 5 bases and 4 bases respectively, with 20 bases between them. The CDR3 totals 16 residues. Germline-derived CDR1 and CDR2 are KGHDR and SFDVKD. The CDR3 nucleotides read TGTGCCACCAGTGCCGGACGGGGGTTCCGTTCATACGAGCAGTACTTC. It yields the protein CATSAGRGFRSYEQYF.

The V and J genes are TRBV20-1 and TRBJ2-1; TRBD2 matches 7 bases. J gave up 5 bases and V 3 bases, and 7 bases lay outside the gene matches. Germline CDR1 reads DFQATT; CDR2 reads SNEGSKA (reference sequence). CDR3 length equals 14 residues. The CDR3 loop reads CSASPPGTNNEQFF. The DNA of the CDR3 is TGCAGTGCTAGTCCCCCAGGGACTAACAATGAGCAGTTCTTC.

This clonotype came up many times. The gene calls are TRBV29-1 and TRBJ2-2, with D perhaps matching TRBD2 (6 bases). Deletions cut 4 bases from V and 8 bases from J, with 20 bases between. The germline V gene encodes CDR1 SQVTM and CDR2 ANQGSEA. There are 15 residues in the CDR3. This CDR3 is CSVANSGRKGGELFF. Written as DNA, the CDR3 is TGCAGCGTTGCGAATAGCGGAAGGAAAGGGGGGGAGCTGTTTTTT.

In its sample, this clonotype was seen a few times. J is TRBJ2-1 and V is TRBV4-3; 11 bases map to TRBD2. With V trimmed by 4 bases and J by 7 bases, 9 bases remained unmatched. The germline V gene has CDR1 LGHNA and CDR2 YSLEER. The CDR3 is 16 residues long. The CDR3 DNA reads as TGCGCCAGCAGCCCCAAACTAGCGGGAGCTCGTAATGAGCAGTTCTTC. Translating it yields CASSPKLAGARNEQFF.

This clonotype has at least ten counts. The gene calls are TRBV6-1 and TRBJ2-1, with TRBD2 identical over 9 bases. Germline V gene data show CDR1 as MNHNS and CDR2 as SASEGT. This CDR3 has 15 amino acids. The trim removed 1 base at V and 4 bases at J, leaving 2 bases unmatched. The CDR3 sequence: CASSEGGRAYNEQFF. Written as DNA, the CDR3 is TGTGCCAGCAGTGAAGGCGGGAGGGCTTACAATGAGCAGTTCTTC.

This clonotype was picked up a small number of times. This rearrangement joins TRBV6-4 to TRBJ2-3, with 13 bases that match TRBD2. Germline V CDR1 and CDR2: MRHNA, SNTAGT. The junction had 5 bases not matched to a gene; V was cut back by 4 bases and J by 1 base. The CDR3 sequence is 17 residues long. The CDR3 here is CASSANGLAGGTDTQYF. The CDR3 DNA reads TGTGCCAGCAGTGCCAATGGACTAGCGGGGGGCACAGATACGCAGTATTTT.

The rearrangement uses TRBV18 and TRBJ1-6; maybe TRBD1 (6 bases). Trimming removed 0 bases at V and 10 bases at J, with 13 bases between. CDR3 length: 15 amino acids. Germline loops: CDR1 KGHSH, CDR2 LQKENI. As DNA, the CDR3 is TGTGCCAGCTCACCACCGGTGACAGGCGGATCACCCCTCCACTTT. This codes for CASSPPVTGGSPLHF.

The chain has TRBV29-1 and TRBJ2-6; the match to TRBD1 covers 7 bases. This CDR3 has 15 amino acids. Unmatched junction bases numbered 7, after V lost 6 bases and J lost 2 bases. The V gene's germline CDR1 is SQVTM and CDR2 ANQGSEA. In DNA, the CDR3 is TGCAGCGTCTGGGAACAGGGGACTGGGGCCAACGTCCTGACTTTC. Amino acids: CSVWEQGTGANVLTF.